This TCR beta chain was recovered during a study of cytomegalovirus exposure and HLA in healthy donors. CDR1 MDHEN and CDR2 SYDVKM come from the germline V gene. This CDR3 is built from 16 residues. The V segment lost 7 bases and the J segment 5 bases; nucleotides outside the gene matches: 15. It was with 60 Vbeta and 13 Jbeta primers that the PCR ran. Clones were read by immunoSEQ multiplex PCR, and TCRdb kept only the in-frame ones, dropping some. Among hundreds of thousands of clones listed, about 75% were seen once. Findings and limits, study-wide: Later, an analysis found that common viral pathogens appeared to be linked with several of the most significant clusters.

With regard to this clone: Its antigen is currently unknown.

This chain connects TRBV28 to TRBJ1-1; TRBD1 matches 8 bases. This clonotype was obtained from a female donor in good health and CMV-seronegative. Specimen: PBMCs. CDR3 DNA sequence: TGTGCCAGCACCCCTCACATCCGGACAGGGCGAACTGAAGCTTTCTTT. Translating gives CASTPHIRTGRTEAFF. Full variable domain (remainder filled in from reference TRBV28 and TRBJ1-1): DVKVTQSSRYLVKRTGEKVFLECVQDMDHENMFWYRQDPGLGLRLIYFSYDVKMKEKGDIPEGYSVSREKKERFSLILESASTNQTSMYLCASTPHIRTGRTEAFFGQGTRLTVV.